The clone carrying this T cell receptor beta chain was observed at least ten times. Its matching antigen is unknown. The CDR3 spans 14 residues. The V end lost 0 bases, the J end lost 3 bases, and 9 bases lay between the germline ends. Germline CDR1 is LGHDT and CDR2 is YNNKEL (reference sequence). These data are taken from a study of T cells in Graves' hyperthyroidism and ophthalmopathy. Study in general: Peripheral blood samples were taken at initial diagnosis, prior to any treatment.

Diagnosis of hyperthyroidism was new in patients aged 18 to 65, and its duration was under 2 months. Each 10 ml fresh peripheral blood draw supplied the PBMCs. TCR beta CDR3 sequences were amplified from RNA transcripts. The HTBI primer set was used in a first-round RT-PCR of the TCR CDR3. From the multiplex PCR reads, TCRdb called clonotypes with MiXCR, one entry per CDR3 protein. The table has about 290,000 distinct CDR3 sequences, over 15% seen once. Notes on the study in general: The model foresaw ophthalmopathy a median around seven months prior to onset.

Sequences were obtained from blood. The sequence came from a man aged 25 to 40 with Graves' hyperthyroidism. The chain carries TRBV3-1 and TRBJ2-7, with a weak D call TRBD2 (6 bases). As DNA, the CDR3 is TGTGCCAGCAGCCAAGATCCTAGCGACTACGAGCAGTACTTC. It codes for CASSQDPSDYEQYF.